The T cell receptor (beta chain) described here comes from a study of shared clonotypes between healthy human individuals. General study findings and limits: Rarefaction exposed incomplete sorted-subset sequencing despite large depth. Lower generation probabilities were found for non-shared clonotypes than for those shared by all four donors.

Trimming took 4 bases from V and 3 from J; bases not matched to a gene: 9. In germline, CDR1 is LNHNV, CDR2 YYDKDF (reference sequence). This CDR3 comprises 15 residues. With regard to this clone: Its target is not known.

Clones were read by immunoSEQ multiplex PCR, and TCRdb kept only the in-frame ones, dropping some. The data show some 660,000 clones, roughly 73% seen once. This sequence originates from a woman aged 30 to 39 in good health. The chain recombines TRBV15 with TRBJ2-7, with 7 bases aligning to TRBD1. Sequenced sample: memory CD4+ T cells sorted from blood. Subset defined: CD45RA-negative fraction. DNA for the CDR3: TGTGCCACCAGCATTACCCGGGACAGCCGCTACGAGCAGTACTTC. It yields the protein CATSITRDSRYEQYF.